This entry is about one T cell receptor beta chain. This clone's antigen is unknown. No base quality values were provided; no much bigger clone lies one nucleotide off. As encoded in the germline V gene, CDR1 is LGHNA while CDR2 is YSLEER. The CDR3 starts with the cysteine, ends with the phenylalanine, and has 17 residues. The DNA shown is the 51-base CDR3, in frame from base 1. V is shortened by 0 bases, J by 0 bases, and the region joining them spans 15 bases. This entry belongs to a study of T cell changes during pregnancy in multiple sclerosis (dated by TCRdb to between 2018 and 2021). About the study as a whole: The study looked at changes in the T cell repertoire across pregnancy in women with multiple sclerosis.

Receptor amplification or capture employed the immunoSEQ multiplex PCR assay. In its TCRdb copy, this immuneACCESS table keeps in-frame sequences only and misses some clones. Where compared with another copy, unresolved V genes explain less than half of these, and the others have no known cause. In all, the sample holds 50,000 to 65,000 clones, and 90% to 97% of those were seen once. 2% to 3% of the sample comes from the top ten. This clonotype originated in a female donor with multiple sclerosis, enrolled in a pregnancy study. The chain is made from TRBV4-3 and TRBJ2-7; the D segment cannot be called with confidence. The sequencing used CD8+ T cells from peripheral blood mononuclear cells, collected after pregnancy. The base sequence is TGCGCCAGCAGCCAAGATTATACGGAAGCGAGCTCCTACGAGCAGTACTTC. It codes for CASSQDYTEASSYEQYF.